The rows below give T cell receptor beta chains drawn from one sample of a study of CD8 T cells in Susac syndrome. TCRdb redid the calling of the immunoSEQ multiplex PCR reads with MiXCR, one entry per CDR3 protein. The sample holds tens of thousands of distinct CDR3 sequences, 93% seen once. Material for sequencing was CD8+ T cells from PBMCs. The receptor source for this set is a human donor with multiple sclerosis. CDR3s include the opening cysteine and the closing phenylalanine or tryptophan. Fields, in order: clone size, V gene, J gene, D gene, CDR3 protein, CDR3 DNA. The D gene is left open where the match is weak. Clone size is not always given. Where it is, it says once, few, many or a class for expanded clones.

abundance: .; v_gene: TRBV28; j_gene: TRBJ2-7; d_gene: .; CDR3aa: CASSYPGQGAYEQYF; CDR3nt: TGTGCCAGCAGTTATCCGGGCCAGGGAGCCTACGAGCAGTACTTC
abundance: .; v_gene: TRBV2; j_gene: TRBJ2-3; d_gene: .; CDR3aa: CASILEGRHTQYF; CDR3nt: .
abundance: .; v_gene: TRBV4-3; j_gene: TRBJ1-1; d_gene: .; CDR3aa: CASSQGRGLEAFF; CDR3nt: TGCGCCAGCAGCCAAGGGAGGGGCCTTGAAGCTTTCTTT
abundance: once; v_gene: TRBV2; j_gene: TRBJ1-1; d_gene: TRBD1; CDR3aa: CASSGDRVKTTEAFF; CDR3nt: TGTGCCAGCAGCGGAGACAGGGTCAAGACCACTGAAGCTTTCTTT
abundance: .; v_gene: TRBV12-5; j_gene: TRBJ2-7; d_gene: TRBD1; CDR3aa: CASGSGTGIYEQYF; CDR3nt: TGTGCTAGTGGTTCCGGGACAGGGATCTACGAGCAGTACTTC
abundance: .; v_gene: TRBV3-1; j_gene: TRBJ2-7; d_gene: .; CDR3aa: CASSQDRDGYEQYF; CDR3nt: TGTGCCAGCAGCCAAGATCGGGACGGCTACGAGCAGTACTTC
abundance: .; v_gene: TRBV9; j_gene: TRBJ2-7; d_gene: TRBD1; CDR3aa: CASSVEYRGYEQYF; CDR3nt: TGTGCCAGCAGCGTAGAGTACAGGGGATACGAGCAGTACTTC
abundance: .; v_gene: TRBV5-1; j_gene: TRBJ2-5; d_gene: .; CDR3aa: CASSPGGLQLQETQYF; CDR3nt: TGCGCCAGCAGCCCAGGGGGACTTCAGTTACAAGAGACCCAGTACTTC
abundance: .; v_gene: TRBV7-9; j_gene: TRBJ1-2; d_gene: .; CDR3aa: CASSLTGQGYTF; CDR3nt: TGTGCCAGCAGCTTAACAGGGCAAGGCTACACCTTC
abundance: .; v_gene: TRBV14; j_gene: TRBJ2-1; d_gene: .; CDR3aa: CASSSQGYSYNEQFF; CDR3nt: TGTGCCAGCAGCTCACAGGGTTATTCCTACAATGAGCAGTTCTTC
abundance: .; v_gene: TRBV20-1; j_gene: TRBJ2-7; d_gene: .; CDR3aa: CSAGPSPEQYF; CDR3nt: TGCAGTGCTGGGCCCTCCCCGGAGCAGTACTTC
abundance: .; v_gene: TRBV7-9; j_gene: TRBJ2-7; d_gene: .; CDR3aa: CASSSRDHLPYEQYF; CDR3nt: TGTGCCAGCAGCTCCCGGGACCATTTACCCTACGAGCAGTACTTC
abundance: .; v_gene: TRBV4-1; j_gene: TRBJ1-2; d_gene: TRBD1; CDR3aa: CASSPVDREEGYTF; CDR3nt: TGCGCCAGCAGCCCTGTGGACAGGGAGGAAGGCTACACCTTC
abundance: .; v_gene: TRBV3-1; j_gene: TRBJ2-1; d_gene: .; CDR3aa: CASSRISNEQFF; CDR3nt: TGTGCCAGCAGCCGAATATCGAATGAGCAGTTCTTC
abundance: .; v_gene: TRBV20-1; j_gene: TRBJ1-6; d_gene: .; CDR3aa: CSARDNRGARIHNSPLHF; CDR3nt: TGCAGTGCTAGAGATAATAGGGGGGCACGGATCCATAATTCACCCCTCCACTTT
abundance: .; v_gene: TRBV7-9; j_gene: TRBJ1-2; d_gene: .; CDR3aa: CASSPAAFLGYTF; CDR3nt: TGTGCCAGCAGCCCGGCGGCGTTCTTGGGCTACACCTTC
abundance: .; v_gene: TRBV4-3; j_gene: TRBJ2-7; d_gene: TRBD2; CDR3aa: CASSQDRTSGAQQYF; CDR3nt: TGCGCCAGCAGCCAAGATCGGACTAGCGGGGCCCAGCAGTACTTC
abundance: .; v_gene: TRBV2; j_gene: TRBJ1-4; d_gene: .; CDR3aa: CASSVSYRGRRGEKLFF; CDR3nt: TGTGCCAGCAGTGTGAGCTATAGGGGTCGTCGAGGTGAAAAACTGTTTTTT
abundance: .; v_gene: TRBV27; j_gene: TRBJ1-2; d_gene: .; CDR3aa: CASSFHSSYGYTF; CDR3nt: TGTGCCAGCAGTTTCCACAGTTCCTATGGCTACACCTTC
abundance: .; v_gene: TRBV9; j_gene: TRBJ1-1; d_gene: TRBD1; CDR3aa: CASSVGTGITEAFF; CDR3nt: TGTGCCAGCAGCGTGGGGACAGGGATCACTGAAGCTTTCTTT
abundance: .; v_gene: TRBV13; j_gene: TRBJ2-7; d_gene: .; CDR3aa: CASSLGRVQGGGYEQYF; CDR3nt: TGTGCCAGCAGCTTAGGAAGAGTCCAGGGAGGAGGCTACGAGCAGTACTTC
abundance: .; v_gene: TRBV11-2; j_gene: TRBJ2-3; d_gene: TRBD1; CDR3aa: CASSSAPRGTDTQYF; CDR3nt: TGTGCCAGCAGCTCGGCCCCCAGGGGGACAGATACGCAGTATTTT
abundance: .; v_gene: TRBV12-3/TRBV12-4; j_gene: TRBJ2-2; d_gene: .; CDR3aa: CASSWDGHTGELFF; CDR3nt: TGTGCCAGCAGCTGGGATGGCCACACCGGGGAGCTGTTTTTT
abundance: .; v_gene: TRBV15; j_gene: TRBJ1-5; d_gene: .; CDR3aa: CATSRDGSNQPQHF; CDR3nt: TGTGCCACCAGCAGAGACGGCAGCAATCAGCCCCAGCATTTT
abundance: .; v_gene: TRBV3-1; j_gene: TRBJ2-7; d_gene: TRBD1; CDR3aa: CASSQGQGFFYEQYF; CDR3nt: TGTGCCAGCAGCCAAGGACAGGGATTTTTCTACGAGCAGTACTTC
abundance: .; v_gene: TRBV13; j_gene: TRBJ1-4; d_gene: TRBD1; CDR3aa: CASSSPTGVEKLFF; CDR3nt: TGTGCCAGCAGCTCCCCGACAGGGGTTGAAAAACTGTTTTTT
abundance: .; v_gene: TRBV20-1; j_gene: TRBJ2-5; d_gene: .; CDR3aa: CSARVTGLSEETQYF; CDR3nt: TGCAGTGCTAGAGTGACGGGCCTCAGTGAGGAGACCCAGTACTTC
abundance: .; v_gene: TRBV7-2; j_gene: TRBJ1-6; d_gene: .; CDR3aa: CASSPSTVGNSPLHF; CDR3nt: TGTGCCAGCAGCCCATCGACAGTGGGTAATTCACCCCTCCACTTT
abundance: .; v_gene: TRBV11-2; j_gene: TRBJ2-5; d_gene: .; CDR3aa: CASSPVGQWGETQYF; CDR3nt: TGTGCCAGCAGCCCAGTGGGTCAGTGGGGGGAGACCCAGTACTTC
abundance: .; v_gene: TRBV19; j_gene: TRBJ2-1; d_gene: .; CDR3aa: CASGYQGSGEQFF; CDR3nt: TGTGCCAGTGGCTACCAGGGATCGGGTGAGCAGTTCTTC
abundance: few; v_gene: TRBV29-1; j_gene: TRBJ2-7; d_gene: .; CDR3aa: CSVADSLAYYEQYF; CDR3nt: TGCAGCGTTGCTGACAGCCTCGCATACTACGAGCAGTACTTC
abundance: .; v_gene: TRBV11-1; j_gene: TRBJ2-1; d_gene: TRBD2; CDR3aa: CATVQRRGGDEQFF; CDR3nt: TGTGCCACCGTGCAACGGCGGGGGGGCGATGAGCAGTTCTTC
abundance: .; v_gene: TRBV7-3; j_gene: TRBJ2-5; d_gene: .; CDR3aa: CASSLIGRGSEETQYF; CDR3nt: TGTGCCAGCAGCTTAATAGGTCGGGGGTCGGAGGAGACCCAGTACTTC
abundance: .; v_gene: TRBV5-1; j_gene: TRBJ2-7; d_gene: TRBD1; CDR3aa: CASSPRTGGSYEQYF; CDR3nt: TGCGCCAGCAGCCCGCGGACAGGGGGATCCTACGAGCAGTACTTC
abundance: .; v_gene: TRBV27; j_gene: TRBJ1-1; d_gene: .; CDR3aa: CASSFPGGTEAFF; CDR3nt: TGTGCCAGCAGTTTCCCCGGTGGCACTGAAGCTTTCTTT
abundance: .; v_gene: TRBV20-1; j_gene: TRBJ1-2; d_gene: .; CDR3aa: CSAYGSGYTF; CDR3nt: TGCAGTGCTTACGGGAGTGGCTACACCTTC
abundance: .; v_gene: TRBV23-1; j_gene: TRBJ1-2; d_gene: .; CDR3aa: CASSQSGTGAVYGYTF; CDR3nt: TGCGCCAGCAGTCAATCGGGGACGGGGGCCGTATATGGCTACACCTTC
abundance: .; v_gene: TRBV3-1; j_gene: TRBJ2-3; d_gene: TRBD2; CDR3aa: CASSQDGGSLLASSHPDTQYF; CDR3nt: TGTGCCAGCAGCCAAGACGGGGGGTCTTTGCTAGCCTCGTCTCACCCAGATACGCAGTATTTT
abundance: .; v_gene: TRBV5-6; j_gene: TRBJ2-2; d_gene: TRBD1; CDR3aa: CASSPGQGGAGELFF; CDR3nt: TGTGCCAGCAGCCCGGGACAGGGGGGAGCCGGGGAGCTGTTTTTT
abundance: .; v_gene: TRBV5-6; j_gene: TRBJ1-5; d_gene: .; CDR3aa: CASRLFSDSNQPQHF; CDR3nt: TGTGCCAGCAGGCTTTTCTCGGATAGCAATCAGCCCCAGCATTTT
abundance: .; v_gene: TRBV5-1; j_gene: TRBJ2-7; d_gene: TRBD1; CDR3aa: CASSLLSRQGRGVAQYF; CDR3nt: TGCGCCAGCAGCCTTCTCAGCCGACAGGGACGTGGTGTTGCGCAGTACTTC
abundance: .; v_gene: TRBV12-3/TRBV12-4; j_gene: TRBJ1-1; d_gene: TRBD1; CDR3aa: CASSGPGTDAFF; CDR3nt: TGTGCCAGCAGTGGACCCGGGACAGACGCTTTCTTT
abundance: .; v_gene: TRBV23-1; j_gene: TRBJ2-1; d_gene: TRBD1; CDR3aa: CASSRGGQGANEQFF; CDR3nt: TGCGCCAGCAGTCGAGGGGGACAGGGGGCGAATGAGCAGTTCTTC
abundance: .; v_gene: TRBV2; j_gene: TRBJ1-3; d_gene: .; CDR3aa: CASSWGGNAGNTIYF; CDR3nt: TGTGCCAGTAGTTGGGGGGGTAACGCTGGAAACACCATATATTTT
abundance: .; v_gene: TRBV7-8; j_gene: TRBJ1-2; d_gene: .; CDR3aa: CASSTWPAYGYTF; CDR3nt: TGTGCCAGCAGCACCTGGCCGGCCTATGGCTACACCTTC
abundance: .; v_gene: TRBV27; j_gene: TRBJ2-7; d_gene: .; CDR3aa: CASSLSLASKVYEQYF; CDR3nt: TGTGCCAGCAGTTTAAGCCTGGCAAGTAAAGTCTACGAGCAGTACTTC